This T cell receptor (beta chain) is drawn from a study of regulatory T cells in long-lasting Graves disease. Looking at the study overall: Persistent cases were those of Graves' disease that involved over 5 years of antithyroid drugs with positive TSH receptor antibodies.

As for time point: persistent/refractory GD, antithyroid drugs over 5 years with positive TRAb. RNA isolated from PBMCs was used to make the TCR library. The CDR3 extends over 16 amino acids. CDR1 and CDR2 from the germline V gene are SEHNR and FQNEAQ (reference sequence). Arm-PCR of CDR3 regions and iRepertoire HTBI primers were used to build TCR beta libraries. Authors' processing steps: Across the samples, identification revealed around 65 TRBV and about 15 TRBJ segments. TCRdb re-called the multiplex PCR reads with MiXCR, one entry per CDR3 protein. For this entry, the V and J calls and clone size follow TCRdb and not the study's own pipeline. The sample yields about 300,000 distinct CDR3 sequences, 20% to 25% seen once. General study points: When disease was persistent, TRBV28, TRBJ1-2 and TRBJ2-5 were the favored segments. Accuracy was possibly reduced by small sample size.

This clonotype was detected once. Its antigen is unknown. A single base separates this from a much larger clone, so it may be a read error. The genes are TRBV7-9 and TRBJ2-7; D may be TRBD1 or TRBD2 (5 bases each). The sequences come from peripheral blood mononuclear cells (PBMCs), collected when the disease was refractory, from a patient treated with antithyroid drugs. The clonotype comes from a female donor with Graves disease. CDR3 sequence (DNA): TGTGCCAGCAGCCGCCTAGGAGGCCAGGGTGGGTACGAGCAGCACTTC. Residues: CASSRLGGQGGYEQHF. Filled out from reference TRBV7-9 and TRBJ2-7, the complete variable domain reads DTGVSQNPRHKITKRGQNVTFRCDPISEHNRLYWYRQTLGQGPEFLTYFQNEAQLEKSRLLSDRFSAERPKGSFSTLEIQRTEQGDSAMYLCASSRLGGQGGYEQHFGPGTRLTVT.